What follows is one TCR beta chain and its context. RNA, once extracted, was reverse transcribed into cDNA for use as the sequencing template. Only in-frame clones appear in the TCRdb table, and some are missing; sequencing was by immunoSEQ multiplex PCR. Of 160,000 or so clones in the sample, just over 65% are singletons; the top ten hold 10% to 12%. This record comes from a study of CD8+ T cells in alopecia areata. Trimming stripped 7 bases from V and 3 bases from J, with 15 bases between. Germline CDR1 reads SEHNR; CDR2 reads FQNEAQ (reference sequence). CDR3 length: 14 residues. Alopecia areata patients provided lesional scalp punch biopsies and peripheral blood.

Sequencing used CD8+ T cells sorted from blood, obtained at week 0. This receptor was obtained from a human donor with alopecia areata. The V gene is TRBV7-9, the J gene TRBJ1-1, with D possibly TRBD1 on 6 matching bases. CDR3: CASNLQGRDTEAFF. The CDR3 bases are TGTGCCAGCAACCTGCAGGGGAGGGACACTGAAGCTTTCTTT.